These 31 T cell receptor beta chains were all obtained from the same sample, sequenced in a study of shared clonotypes between healthy human individuals. The method was immunoSEQ multiplex PCR; TCRdb's version includes in-frame clones alone and lacks a portion of them. The sample lists 2 million to 2.5 million clones, approximately 93% occurring once. The sequencing sample was made of naive CD4+ T cells from PBMCs. Documented subset: CD45RA+ positively selected. The receptors were sampled from a man between 18 and 35 years old in good health. Some clones in this sample may be carry-over from other donors' samples.

The rearrangement links TRBV30 to TRBJ2-5; TRBD1 is a possible D gene (5 bases). The CDR3 is made up of 12 amino acids. V lost 0 bases and J 11 bases, leaving 13 bases between the germline ends. Germline V lookup: CDR1 GTSNPN, CDR2 SVGIG (reference sequence). CDR3 sequence (DNA): TGTGCCTGGAGTGTACTATCAGGGAAGCAGTACTTC. Translated: CAWSVLSGKQYF.

The gene calls are TRBV25-1 and TRBJ1-3, with D possibly matching TRBD1 (5 bases). The CDR3 length is 13 residues. Germline V lookup: CDR1 MGHDK, CDR2 SYGVNS. Trimming cost V 10 bases and J 8 bases, with 18 bases left between them. CDR3: CATMGLYLDTIYF. The CDR3 DNA reads as TGTGCCACGATGGGACTCTATCTTGACACCATATATTTT.

This clone has a handful of counts. The chain joins TRBV6-6 to TRBJ2-7; 10 bases fit TRBD1. Germline loops: CDR1 MNHNY, CDR2 SVGAGI (reference sequence). Trimming cost V 7 bases and J 6 bases; bases outside gene matches: 6. This CDR3 spans 13 amino acids. The CDR3 reads CASKTGGDGEQYF. DNA of the CDR3: TGTGCCAGCAAGACAGGGGGCGACGGCGAGCAGTACTTC.

In its sample, this clone was seen once. The rearrangement links TRBV19 to TRBJ2-3, with 7 nucleotides matching TRBD2. CDR3 length: 16 amino acids. The ends lost 6 bases at V and 2 bases at J; junction bases unmatched: 11. Germline V CDR1 and CDR2: LNHDA, SQIVND (reference sequence). The CDR3: CASSDSGAGSTDTQYF. In DNA form, the CDR3 reads TGTGCCAGTAGCGACAGCGGGGCTGGCTCCACAGATACGCAGTATTTT.

This rearrangement joins TRBV9 to TRBJ2-7; TRBD2 might be the D (6 bases). The CDR3 runs to 15 residues. V shed 4 bases and J shed 4 bases, with 18 bases lying between them. Germline CDR1 and CDR2: SGDLS and YYNGEE. CDR3 DNA: TGTGCCAGCAGCCCGAACGGCGGGGCGCAGTACGAGCAGTACTTC. Protein: CASSPNGGAQYEQYF.

This clone appeared a single time. This chain uses TRBV15 with TRBJ1-2; 7 bases line up with TRBD1. The CDR3 spans 12 residues. CDR1 and CDR2 from the germline V gene are LNHNV and YYDKDF (reference sequence). Trimming at V came to 9 bases and at J to 2 bases, leaving 3 bases not matched to a gene. CDR3 nucleotide sequence: TGTGCCACAGGGGGCATCAACTATGGCTACACCTTC. Protein sequence: CATGGINYGYTF. Full variable domain (missing parts from reference TRBV15 and TRBJ1-2): DAMVIQNPRYQVTQFGKPVTLSCSQTLNHNVMYWYQQKSSQAPKLLFHYYDKDFNNEADTPDNFQSRRPNTSFCFLDIRSPGLGDTAMYLCATGGINYGYTFGSGTRLTVV.

The J gene is TRBJ1-5, the V gene TRBV6-1, with 8 bases identical to TRBD1. Germline-derived CDR1 and CDR2 are MNHNS and SASEGT. With V trimmed by 2 bases and J by 3 bases, 12 bases remained unmatched. The CDR3 totals 18 residues. CDR3 sequence reads: CASSENWTGFENNQPQHF. DNA of the CDR3: TGTGCCAGCAGTGAAAACTGGACAGGGTTTGAGAACAATCAGCCCCAGCATTTT.

Turning to this clone: This sample includes further DNA sequences coding for the same CDR3. In nucleotides, the CDR3 is TGTGCCAGCTCACCTGACAGGGGGCATACTGAAGCTTTCTTT. It specifies CASSPDRGHTEAFF. This chain links TRBV18 with TRBJ1-1; 10 bases match TRBD1. Germline CDR1 is KGHSH and CDR2 is LQKENI. This CDR3 comprises 14 residues. The V segment lost 3 bases and the J segment 5 bases; nucleotides outside the gene matches: 3.

V is TRBV2 and J is TRBJ2-7, with D unclear. Trimming removed 3 bases from V and 2 bases from J, with 17 bases in between. From germline, CDR1 is SNHLY and CDR2 FYNNEI. This CDR3 spans 16 amino acids. The CDR3 here is CASSEASNSLTYEQYF. CDR3 in DNA: TGTGCCAGCAGTGAGGCGTCGAACAGTTTGACCTACGAGCAGTACTTC.

The gene calls are TRBV13 and TRBJ2-3, with D unresolved. The CDR3 is 13 amino acids. Between the trimmed V and J ends, which lost 5 bases and 4 bases, there was a span of 10 bases. Per germline, CDR1 PRHDT and CDR2 FYEKMQ (reference sequence). CDR3 nucleotide sequence: TGTGCCAGCAGCCTACGTCGAGCAGATACGCAGTATTTT. It is translated as CASSLRRADTQYF.

The sample holds one count of this clone. The chain employs TRBV2 and TRBJ2-2, with 10 nucleotides matching TRBD1. With V trimmed by 8 bases and J by 7 bases, 7 bases remained unmatched. This CDR3 comprises 14 residues. In germline, CDR1 is SNHLY, CDR2 FYNNEI. In nucleotides, the CDR3 is TGTGCCAGCGGGGACAGGGGCTGGGGCGGGGAGCTGTTTTTT. It yields the protein CASGDRGWGGELFF.

The chain combines TRBV15 with TRBJ2-7; TRBD2 matches at 7 bases. V shed 5 bases, J shed 5 bases, and the junction held 9 bases outside the gene matches. Looked up from germline, CDR1 is LNHNV and CDR2 is YYDKDF (reference sequence). The CDR3 runs 14 residues. The CDR3 loop reads CATSYPPGGDEQYF. In DNA form, the CDR3 reads TGTGCCACCAGCTACCCCCCGGGAGGCGACGAGCAGTACTTC.

This chain joins TRBV7-4 and TRBJ1-4, with D maybe TRBD1 (6 bases). V gave up 5 bases and J gave up 5 bases, with 12 bases separating them. The CDR3 has 14 amino acids. Germline-derived CDR1 and CDR2 are SGHVT and SQSDAQ. CDR3 residues: CASSTGQRNEKLFF. Here the CDR3 DNA reads TGTGCCAGCAGCACCGGACAGAGAAATGAAAAACTGTTTTTT.

The V call is TRBV6-1, the J call TRBJ2-2, with D unclear. Germline CDR1 MNHNS, CDR2 SASEGT. The CDR3 length is 14 residues. V was pared by 6 bases and J by 3 bases, with 11 bases between. The DNA of the CDR3 is TGTGCCAGCAGGCTCCAAGTAGACACCGGGGAGCTGTTTTTT. Encoded protein: CASRLQVDTGELFF.

This rearrangement joins TRBV6-1 to TRBJ2-2; D remains ambiguous. CDR1 and CDR2 from the germline V gene are MNHNS and SASEGT. V was cut by 1 base and J by 7 bases, with 7 bases left in between. The CDR3 has 13 amino acids. The CDR3 DNA is TGTGCCAGCAGTGAAGGGCAGGACGGGGAGCTGTTTTTT. Amino acid sequence: CASSEGQDGELFF.

The rearrangement joins TRBV11-2 to TRBJ2-2; 10 bases are a match to TRBD2. With 3 bases clipped from V and 6 bases from J, the junction kept 10 bases outside the gene matches. The V gene's germline CDR1 is SGHAT and CDR2 FQNNGV. The CDR3 runs to 17 residues. The CDR3 sequence is CASSFSSGTSAPGELFF. In DNA form, the CDR3 reads TGTGCCAGCAGCTTTTCGTCCGGGACTAGCGCTCCCGGGGAGCTGTTTTTT. The full variable domain, rest sourced from reference TRBV11-2 and TRBJ2-2, is EAGVAQSPRYKIIEKRQSVAFWCNPISGHATLYWYQQILGQGPKLLIQFQNNGVVDDSQLPKDRFSAERLKGVDSTLKIQPAKLEDSAVYLCASSFSSGTSAPGELFFGEGSRLTVL.

V gene TRBV20-1 combines with J gene TRBJ2-1; 8 bases fit TRBD2. Trimming took 6 bases from V and 13 from J; bases not matched to a gene: 8. CDR1 and CDR2 from the germline V gene are DFQATT and SNEGSKA (reference sequence). This CDR3 spans 11 amino acids. DNA for the CDR3: TGCAGTGCCGGTAAGAGCGGGGGACAGTTCTTC. Encoded protein: CSAGKSGGQFF.

This clone has just one count. V is TRBV19 and J is TRBJ2-7, with a weak D call TRBD1 (6 bases). The germline V and J ends were trimmed by 8 bases and 0 bases, with 20 bases remaining between them. CDR3 length: 16 residues. The germline V gene has CDR1 LNHDA and CDR2 SQIVND (reference sequence). The CDR3 loop is CASAIRDTGFSYEQYF. CDR3 sequence (DNA): TGTGCCAGTGCTATCCGGGACACGGGCTTCTCCTACGAGCAGTACTTC.

The rearrangement links TRBV5-1 to TRBJ2-5, with 7 bases that match TRBD1. J lost 2 bases, V lost 1 base, and 5 bases had no gene match. The CDR3 spans 15 residues. Germline CDR1 SGHRS, CDR2 YFSETQ. Here the CDR3 DNA reads TGCGCCAGCAGCTTGACCGGGACAGAACAAGAGACCCAGTACTTC. Protein sequence: CASSLTGTEQETQYF. Full variable domain (remainder filled in from reference TRBV5-1 and TRBJ2-5): KAGVTQTPRYLIKTRGQQVTLSCSPISGHRSVSWYQQTPGQGLQFLFEYFSETQRNKGNFPGRFSGRQFSNSRSEMNVSTLELGDSALYLCASSLTGTEQETQYFGPGTRLLVL.

V and J are TRBV7-8 and TRBJ2-7; D is undetermined. Germline lookup yields CDR1 SGHVS and CDR2 FQNEAQ. Trimming left V 8 bases short and J 2 bases short, with 7 bases between. There are 11 residues in the CDR3. The DNA of the CDR3 is TGTGCCAGCGGCGTGACCTACGAGCAGTACTTC. Protein product: CASGVTYEQYF.

V is TRBV5-4 and J is TRBJ2-3; TRBD2 matches at 10 bases. This CDR3 comprises 15 residues. Looked up from germline, CDR1 is SGHNT and CDR2 is YYREEE (reference sequence). With 2 bases clipped from V and 5 bases from J, the junction kept 5 bases outside the gene matches. CDR3 sequence reads: CASSLAGGLEDTQYF. Written as DNA, the CDR3 is TGTGCCAGCAGCTTAGCGGGAGGGTTGGAAGATACGCAGTATTTT.

The chain carries TRBV27 and TRBJ1-1; a possible D gene is TRBD1 (5 bases). Between the trimmed V and J ends, which lost 2 bases and 8 bases, there was a span of 12 bases. Germline CDR1 reads MNHEY; CDR2 reads SMNVEV (reference sequence). The CDR3 has 13 amino acids. The CDR3 region is CASSLRTLGEAFF. The CDR3 coding sequence is TGTGCCAGCAGTTTAAGGACACTGGGAGAAGCTTTCTTT.

This clone has just one count. V and J are TRBV18 and TRBJ2-7; 12 bases match TRBD1. The CDR3 is made up of 15 amino acids. Losses at the gene ends were 3 bases for V and 6 bases for J; bases not matched to a gene: 6. Per germline, CDR1 KGHSH and CDR2 LQKENI. In DNA form, the CDR3 reads TGTGCCAGCTCACCGACCGGGACAGGGGGCAGCGAGCAGTACTTC. This gives the protein CASSPTGTGGSEQYF.

The genes are TRBV7-9 and TRBJ2-7; TRBD1 or TRBD2 may be the D gene (5 bases each). Trimming cost V 4 bases and J 11 bases, with 12 bases left between them. The CDR3 length is 11 residues. CDR1 and CDR2 from the germline V gene are SEHNR and FQNEAQ (reference sequence). The CDR3 here is CASSSRGREYF. The CDR3 DNA reads as TGTGCCAGCAGCTCGAGGGGACGGGAGTACTTC.

For this clone: Additional DNA sequences in this sample encode the identical CDR3. This chain uses TRBV5-1 with TRBJ1-2; D remains unclear. CDR3 size: 13 residues. Trimming cost V 4 bases and J 8 bases, with 15 bases left between them. Germline-derived CDR1 and CDR2 are SGHRS and YFSETQ. CDR3 sequence (DNA): TGCGCCAGCAGCCCCGGGCCTGCTTCCGGCTACACCTTC. Amino acids: CASSPGPASGYTF.

J is TRBJ2-7 and V is TRBV4-2; D ambiguous. This CDR3 comprises 11 residues. Germline V gene lookup returns CDR1 LGHNA and CDR2 YNFKEQ. V was shortened by 4 bases and J by 4 bases, with 5 bases between the two germline ends. The CDR3 protein is CASSLNYEQYF. The CDR3 DNA follows: TGTGCCAGCAGCCTAAATTACGAGCAGTACTTC.

V usage is TRBV29-1 and J usage is TRBJ2-1; TRBD2 matches at 7 bases. Germline assignment: CDR1 SQVTM and CDR2 ANQGSEA. This CDR3 is 15 amino acids long. J was trimmed by 0 bases and V by 6 bases; bases with no gene match: 8. CDR3 coding DNA: TGCAGCGTGGGGAGGGCCCTGAGCTCCTACAATGAGCAGTTCTTC. This encodes CSVGRALSSYNEQFF.

The chain carries TRBV7-8 and TRBJ1-3; 7 bases match TRBD1. V shed 5 bases and J 3 bases; nucleotides not matched to a gene: 7. The CDR3 is 15 residues long. Germline CDR1 and CDR2: SGHVS and FQNEAQ. The CDR3 DNA sequence: TGTGCCAGCAGCCAAGGGGGCTTTGGTGGAAACACCATATATTTT. Translation gives CASSQGGFGGNTIYF.

This chain links TRBV9 with TRBJ1-3; D not resolved. The germline V gene has CDR1 SGDLS and CDR2 YYNGEE. V was trimmed by 4 bases and J by 0 bases, leaving 11 bases between them. CDR3 length: 15 amino acids. CDR3 in DNA: TGTGCCAGCAGCACCCAGAAAGACTCTGGAAACACCATATATTTT. Translation gives CASSTQKDSGNTIYF.

The chain carries TRBV15 and TRBJ1-2; D remains ambiguous. The V gene's germline CDR1 is LNHNV and CDR2 YYDKDF (reference sequence). Trimming stripped 0 bases from V and 6 bases from J, with 11 bases between. The CDR3 consists of 14 residues. The CDR3 here is CATSRELSGNGYTF. Here the CDR3 DNA reads TGTGCCACCAGCAGAGAGTTATCGGGTAATGGCTACACCTTC.

The chain links TRBV28 to TRBJ1-1, with TRBD1 matching over 8 bases. There are 15 residues in the CDR3. Unmatched junction bases numbered 16, after V lost 11 bases and J lost 5 bases. The V gene's germline CDR1 is MDHEN and CDR2 SYDVKM. CDR3 in amino acids: CAAVRRQGSSTEAFF. The CDR3, as DNA: TGTGCCGCCGTCCGGCGACAGGGGTCGTCTACTGAAGCTTTCTTT.